Shown below are 12 T cell receptor beta chains from a single sample sequenced in a study of response to subunit inactivated influenza vaccine. In TCRdb, the RT-PCR reads were re-called with MiXCR into one record per CDR3 protein. In the table there are under 200,000 distinct CDR3 sequences, about 10% of which are singletons. Source: CD8+ T cells sorted from PBMCs, taken less than 30 months after vaccination. The source of these receptors is a man between 50 and 69 years old who received an inactivated influenza vaccine.

This clonotype was seen ten or more times. The chain's CDR3 is CASSPRPDQETQYF. The CDR3 nucleotides read TGTGCCAGCAGCCCCCGCCCGGACCAAGAGACCCAGTACTTC. This chain uses TRBV3-1 with TRBJ2-5; D unresolved. CDR3 size: 14 residues. Germline values: CDR1 LGHDT, CDR2 YNNKEL (reference sequence). Trimming removed 4 bases at V and 0 bases at J, with 9 bases between.

This clonotype was counted ten times or more. V gene TRBV11-2 combines with J gene TRBJ1-5; D ambiguous. In germline, CDR1 is SGHAT, CDR2 FQNNGV. The length of the CDR3 is 15 residues. Trimming stripped 0 bases from V and 4 bases from J, with 10 bases between. DNA for the CDR3: TGTGCCAGCAGCTTAGACGGGAGACAAAATCAGCCCCAGCATTTT. This codes for CASSLDGRQNQPQHF. Full variable domain (rest looked up from reference TRBV11-2 and TRBJ1-5): EAGVAQSPRYKIIEKRQSVAFWCNPISGHATLYWYQQILGQGPKLLIQFQNNGVVDDSQLPKDRFSAERLKGVDSTLKIQPAKLEDSAVYLCASSLDGRQNQPQHFGDGTRLSIL.

The chain employs TRBV20-1 and TRBJ2-1; 7 positions match TRBD2. Germline loops: CDR1 DFQATT, CDR2 SNEGSKA (reference sequence). This CDR3 is 16 amino acids long. Trimming cost V 1 base and J 4 bases; bases outside gene matches: 10. The CDR3 nucleotides read TGCAGTGCTAGAGGAGGACTAGTTCGGGCTTACAATGAGCAGTTCTTC. Residues: CSARGGLVRAYNEQFF.

This clonotype has just a few counts. J is TRBJ1-2 and V is TRBV6-1; 9 bases map to TRBD1. Germline trimming cut 7 bases from V and 5 bases from J; bases unmatched to any gene: 11. The CDR3 covers 15 residues. Germline V CDR1 and CDR2: MNHNS, SASEGT. The CDR3 nucleotides read TGTGCCAGCACCCCCACGGGGACAGGGTTTTATGGCTACACCTTC. Protein sequence: CASTPTGTGFYGYTF.

The chain employs TRBV27 and TRBJ2-7, with 11 bases matching TRBD2. V lost 4 bases, J lost 2 bases, and 7 bases stayed unmatched. CDR1 is MNHEY, CDR2 SMNVEV, per germline (reference sequence). This CDR3 has 16 amino acids. CDR3 DNA sequence: TGTGCCAGCAGTTCACGTACTAGCGGGAGTCCCTACGAGCAGTACTTC. This gives the protein CASSSRTSGSPYEQYF.

The genes are TRBV25-1 and TRBJ2-5, with D possibly matching TRBD2 (5 bases). CDR3 length: 12 residues. Germline V lookup: CDR1 MGHDK, CDR2 SYGVNS. Between the trimmed V and J ends, which lost 7 bases and 2 bases, there was a span of 8 bases. CDR3 protein: CASTDLQETQYF. In DNA form, the CDR3 reads TGTGCCAGCACGGACTTACAAGAGACCCAGTACTTC.

This clonotype was seen a handful of times. This chain connects TRBV3-1 to TRBJ2-3; D call uncertain. CDR1 and CDR2 (germline): LGHDT, YNNKEL (reference sequence). CDR3 length: 12 residues. Between the trimmed V and J ends, which lost 5 bases and 5 bases, there was a span of 8 bases. The CDR3 sequence: CASSDNEDTQYF. CDR3 bases: TGTGCCAGCAGCGATAATGAAGATACGCAGTATTTT.

In this sample, this clonotype turned up a few times. The chain recombines TRBV29-1 with TRBJ1-1; D unresolved. This CDR3 is 12 amino acids long. Trimming cost V 5 bases and J 1 base, with 8 bases left between them. Looked up from germline, CDR1 is SQVTM and CDR2 is ANQGSEA. The CDR3 protein is CSVREGNTEAFF. The DNA for the CDR3 is TGCAGCGTTCGGGAAGGGAACACTGAAGCTTTCTTT. Based on the CDR3 plus reference TRBV29-1 and TRBJ1-1, the full variable domain is SAVISQKPSRDICQRGTSLTIQCQVDSQVTMMFWYRQQPGQSLTLIATANQGSEATYESGFVIDKFPISRPNLTFSTLTVSNMSPEDSSIYLCSVREGNTEAFFGQGTRLTVV.

In this sample, this clonotype turned up a few times. This chain links TRBV6-6 with TRBJ1-5; 7 positions agree with TRBD1. CDR1 is MNHNY and CDR2 is SVGAGI in the germline V gene (reference sequence). This CDR3 has 13 amino acids. The V segment lost 5 bases and the J segment 4 bases; nucleotides outside the gene matches: 2. CDR3 in amino acids: CASSTTGNQPQHF. Here the CDR3 DNA reads TGTGCCAGCAGTACGACAGGGAATCAGCCCCAGCATTTT.

A few counts support this clonotype. The chain uses TRBV19 and TRBJ2-6; no definite D call. The CDR3 consists of 15 residues. Germline assignment: CDR1 LNHDA and CDR2 SQIVND (reference sequence). V lost 3 bases to trimming and J lost 1 base, with 7 bases between them. The CDR3 is CASSILGSGANVLTF. The DNA of the CDR3 is TGTGCCAGTAGTATCTTAGGGTCTGGGGCCAACGTCCTGACTTTC.

A word on this clonotype: Being one base from a much bigger clone, this may be a read error. This rearrangement joins TRBV4-3 to TRBJ1-2; D is ambiguous. The CDR3 consists of 15 residues. The germline V gene encodes CDR1 LGHNA and CDR2 YSLEER. The ends were cut back, 0 bases at V and 4 bases at J, with 12 bases in the middle. This CDR3 reads CASSQEERGSYGYTF. The DNA of the CDR3 is TGCGCCAGCAGCCAAGAGGAGAGAGGAAGCTATGGCTACACCTTC.

The chain links TRBV12-3 or TRBV12-4 to TRBJ1-5; no clear D gene. The CDR3 spans 13 residues. Deletions cut 6 bases from V and 1 base from J, with 7 bases between. CDR3 DNA sequence: TGTGCCAGCAGACTCGGGAGCAATCAGCCCCAGCATTTT. Amino acids: CASRLGSNQPQHF.